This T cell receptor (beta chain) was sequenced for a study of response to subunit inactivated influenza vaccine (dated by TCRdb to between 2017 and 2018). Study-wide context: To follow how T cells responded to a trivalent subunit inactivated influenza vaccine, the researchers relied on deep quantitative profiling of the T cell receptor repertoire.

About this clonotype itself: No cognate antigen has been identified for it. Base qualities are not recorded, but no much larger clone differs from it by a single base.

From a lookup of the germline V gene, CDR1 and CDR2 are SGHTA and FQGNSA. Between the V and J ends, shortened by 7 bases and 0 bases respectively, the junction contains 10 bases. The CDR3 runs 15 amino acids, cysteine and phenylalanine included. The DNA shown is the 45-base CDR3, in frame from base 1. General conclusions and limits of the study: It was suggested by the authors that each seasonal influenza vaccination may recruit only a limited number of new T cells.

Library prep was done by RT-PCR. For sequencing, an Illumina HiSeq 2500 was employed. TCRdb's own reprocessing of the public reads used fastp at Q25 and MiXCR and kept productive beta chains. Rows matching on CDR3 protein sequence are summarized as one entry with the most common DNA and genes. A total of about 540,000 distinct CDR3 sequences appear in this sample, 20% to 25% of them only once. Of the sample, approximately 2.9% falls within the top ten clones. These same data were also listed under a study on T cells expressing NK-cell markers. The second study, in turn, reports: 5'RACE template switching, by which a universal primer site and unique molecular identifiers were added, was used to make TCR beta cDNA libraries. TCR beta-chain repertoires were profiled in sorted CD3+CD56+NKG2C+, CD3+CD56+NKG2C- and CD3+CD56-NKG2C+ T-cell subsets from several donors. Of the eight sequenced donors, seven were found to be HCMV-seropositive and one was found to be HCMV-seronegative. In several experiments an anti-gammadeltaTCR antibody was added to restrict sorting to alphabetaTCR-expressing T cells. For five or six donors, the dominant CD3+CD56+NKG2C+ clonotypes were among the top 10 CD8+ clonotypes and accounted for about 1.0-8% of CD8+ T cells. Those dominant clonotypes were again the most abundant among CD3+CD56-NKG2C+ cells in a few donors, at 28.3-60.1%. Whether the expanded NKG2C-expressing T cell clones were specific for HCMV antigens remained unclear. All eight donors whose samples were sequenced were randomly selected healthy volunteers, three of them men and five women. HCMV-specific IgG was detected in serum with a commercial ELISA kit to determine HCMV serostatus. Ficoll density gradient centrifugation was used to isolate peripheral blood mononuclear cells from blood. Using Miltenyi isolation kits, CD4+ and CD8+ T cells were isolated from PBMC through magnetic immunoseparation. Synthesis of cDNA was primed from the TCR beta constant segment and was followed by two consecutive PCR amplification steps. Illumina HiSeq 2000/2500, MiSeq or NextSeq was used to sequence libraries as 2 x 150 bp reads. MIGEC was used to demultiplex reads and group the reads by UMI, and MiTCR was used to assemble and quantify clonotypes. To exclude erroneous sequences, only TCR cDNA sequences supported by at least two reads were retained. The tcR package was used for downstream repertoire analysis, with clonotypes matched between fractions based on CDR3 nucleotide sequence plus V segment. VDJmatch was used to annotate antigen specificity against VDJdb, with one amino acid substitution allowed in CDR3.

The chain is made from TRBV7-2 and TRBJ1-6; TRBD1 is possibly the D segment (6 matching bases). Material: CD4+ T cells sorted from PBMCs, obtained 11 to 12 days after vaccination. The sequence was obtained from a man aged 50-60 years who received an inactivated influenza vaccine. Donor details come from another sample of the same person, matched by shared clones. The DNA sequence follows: TGTGCCAGCACGCCACAGGGCTCCTATAATTCACCCCTCCACTTT. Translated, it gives CASTPQGSYNSPLHF.